This T cell receptor beta chain was obtained from a study of T-cell memory formation after mild COVID-19. Germline CDR1 is SNHLY and CDR2 is FYNNEI. The V and J ends lost 6 bases and 1 base respectively, with 19 bases between them. CDR3 length: 18 residues. This clonotype was observed once. TCRdb reanalysed the 5' RACE reads using MiXCR and keeps one entry per CDR3 protein. The table records hundreds of thousands of distinct CDR3 sequences, about a fifth of them present only once. The material sequenced was PBMCs or a T cell subset sorted from them (not recorded which). J is TRBJ2-6 and V is TRBV2; the D call may be TRBD1 or TRBD2 (5 bases each). This TCR came from an adult woman who had mild COVID-19 (a few samples of this study predate the infection). Cell type and time point are not known. This CDR3 is CASSIRDGRFSGANVLTF. CDR3 coding DNA: TGTGCCAGCAGCATCCGGGACGGAAGATTTTCTGGGGCCAACGTCCTGACTTTC. Together with reference TRBV2 and TRBJ2-6, the CDR3 gives the full variable domain: EPEVTQTPSHQVTQMGQEVILRCVPISNHLYFYWYRQILGQKVEFLVSFYNNEISEKSEIFDDQFSVERPDGSNFTLKIRSTKLEDSAMYFCASSIRDGRFSGANVLTFGAGSRLTVL.